Each of the 14 T cell receptor beta chains below was sequenced from the same sample in a study of regulatory T cells in long-lasting Graves disease (dated by TCRdb to about 2021). Receptor amplification or capture employed multiplex PCR. The instrument given in TCRdb is Illumina HiSeq 4000. iRepertoire HTBI primers and Arm-PCR amplification of CDR3 regions were used to construct TCR beta libraries. TCRdb trimmed the raw reads at Q25, called clones with MiXCR and kept productive beta chains. Rows with one shared CDR3 protein collapse into an entry with the most common genes and DNA. The sample table shows 620,000 or so distinct CDR3 sequences, and roughly 15% are seen once. The top ten constitute approximately 20% of the sample. Explained via the paper, the time point label denotes: newly diagnosed GD, antithyroid drugs for less than 3 months. For both TCR sequencing and RNA sequencing, RNA was extracted from PBMCs in TRIzol.

The same sample was also used in a study of T cells in Graves' hyperthyroidism and ophthalmopathy.

The material sequenced was peripheral blood mononuclear cells (PBMCs), taken at new diagnosis, from a patient treated with antithyroid drugs. These receptors were obtained from a woman under 40 with Graves disease. Donor details come from another sample of the same person, matched by shared clones.

In its sample, this clonotype was seen a few times. The chain recombines TRBV5-1 with TRBJ2-3; TRBD1 matches at 7 bases. This CDR3 has 15 residues. The V gene end was trimmed by 2 bases and the J gene end by 0 bases; junction bases not matched to a gene: 3. From germline, CDR1 is SGHRS and CDR2 YFSETQ. CDR3 in DNA: TGCGCCAGCAGCTTACAGGGGTCTAGCACAGATACGCAGTATTTT. It translates to CASSLQGSSTDTQYF.

This clonotype was detected ten times or more. The V and J genes are TRBV2 and TRBJ2-5; D ambiguous. Germline V gene sequence: CDR1 SNHLY, CDR2 FYNNEI. This CDR3 region has 12 residues. V dropped 8 bases and J dropped 5 bases, with 12 bases sitting between them. The CDR3 is CASVGHGETQYF. The CDR3 nucleotides read TGTGCCAGCGTGGGCCATGGGGAGACCCAGTACTTC.

The V call is TRBV27, the J call TRBJ2-3, with 7 nucleotides matching TRBD1. Trimming took 5 bases from V and 2 from J; bases not matched to a gene: 10. This CDR3 is 16 amino acids long. Germline CDR1 reads MNHEY; CDR2 reads SMNVEV (reference sequence). CDR3 DNA: TGTGCCAGCAGTCCACAATCCGGACAGGTCACAGATACGCAGTATTTT. Its translation: CASSPQSGQVTDTQYF.

This clonotype was seen repeatedly, ten times or more. V and J are TRBV7-9 and TRBJ1-1; D not certain. Trimming took 5 bases from V and 3 from J, leaving 16 bases between them. The V gene's germline CDR1 is SEHNR and CDR2 FQNEAQ (reference sequence). The CDR3 has 15 residues. Here the CDR3 DNA reads TGTGCCAGCAGCCCCCAGCCGGGGATGGACACTGAAGCTTTCTTT. Amino acids: CASSPQPGMDTEAFF.

This clonotype was found a few times. The chain joins TRBV30 to TRBJ1-1; 10 bases are shared with TRBD1. The CDR3 contains 14 residues. Germline CDR1 and CDR2: GTSNPN and SVGIG (reference sequence). V trimming: 4 bases; J trimming: 6 bases; junction bases outside the gene matches: 8. The CDR3 sequence is CAWTRDRGRPEAFF. The CDR3 DNA reads as TGTGCCTGGACCCGCGACAGGGGGCGGCCTGAAGCTTTCTTT.

The chain recombines TRBV9 with TRBJ1-4; the D is unclear. Germline V gene sequence: CDR1 SGDLS, CDR2 YYNGEE. Trimming stripped 0 bases from V and 4 bases from J, with 16 bases between. The CDR3 length is 17 residues. CDR3 amino acids: CASSVEATQTVNEKLFF. As DNA, the CDR3 is TGTGCCAGCAGCGTAGAAGCCACACAGACCGTTAATGAAAAACTGTTTTTT.

This clonotype was seen a few times. The chain uses TRBV2 and TRBJ1-4, with D maybe TRBD1 (5 bases). Trimming took 6 bases from V and 3 from J, leaving 14 bases between them. CDR3 size: 15 residues. CDR1 and CDR2 (germline): SNHLY, FYNNEI. The chain's CDR3 is CASSNPGTANEKLFF. The CDR3 DNA follows: TGTGCCAGCAGCAACCCCGGGACGGCTAATGAAAAACTGTTTTTT. Looking up the rest from reference TRBV2 and TRBJ1-4 gives the full variable domain: EPEVTQTPSHQVTQMGQEVILRCVPISNHLYFYWYRQILGQKVEFLVSFYNNEISEKSEIFDDQFSVERPDGSNFTLKIRSTKLEDSAMYFCASSNPGTANEKLFFGSGTQLSVL.

The chain links TRBV28 to TRBJ2-7; 10 bases line up with TRBD1. Losses at the gene ends were 8 bases for V and 3 bases for J; bases not matched to a gene: 1. The CDR3 spans 12 residues. Germline values: CDR1 MDHEN, CDR2 SYDVKM. The DNA for the CDR3 is TGTGCCAGCGGGACAGGGGACTACGAGCAGTACTTC. Translated: CASGTGDYEQYF.

V and J are TRBV5-4 and TRBJ2-7, with D uncertain. This CDR3 contains 14 residues. Germline values: CDR1 SGHNT, CDR2 YYREEE (reference sequence). V was clipped by 0 bases and J by 3 bases, with 10 bases between them. The DNA of the CDR3 is TGTGCCAGCAGCTTGGCGGCGATCAACTACGAGCAGTACTTC. Translation: CASSLAAINYEQYF.

The V call is TRBV5-1, the J call TRBJ1-1; the D is unclear. Germline V gives CDR1 SGHRS, CDR2 YFSETQ. The CDR3 covers 17 residues. With 0 bases removed from V and 0 bases from J, the gap between germline ends came to 15 bases. The CDR3 spells CASSLAMLASMNTEAFF. In DNA form, the CDR3 reads TGCGCCAGCAGCTTGGCCATGTTGGCCTCCATGAACACTGAAGCTTTCTTT.

This clonotype was counted a few times. At one end the junction does not follow the germline gene, possibly because of a read error. This rearrangement joins TRBV28 to TRBJ1-5; no clear D gene. This CDR3 spans 17 amino acids. Germline CDR1 reads MDHEN; CDR2 reads SYDVKM. The CDR3 coding sequence is TGCGCCAGCAGCCAAGATCATCAGGAGGGTAGCAATCAGCCCCAGCATTTT. Its protein is CASSQDHQEGSNQPQHF.

This clonotype was counted at least ten times. The CDR3 loop reads CASSYGGLAGTSSTDTQYF. CDR3 coding DNA: TGTGCCAGCAGTTACGGCGGACTAGCGGGTACATCCAGCACAGATACGCAGTATTTT. V is TRBV6-2 or TRBV6-3 and J is TRBJ2-3; 11 positions agree with TRBD2. The CDR3 length is 19 residues. Germline assignment: CDR1 MNHEY and CDR2 SVGEGT. J gave up 0 bases and V 2 bases, and 10 bases lay outside the gene matches.

This clonotype was counted a few times. This chain links TRBV24-1 with TRBJ2-1; 8 bases agree with TRBD2. The last part of the DNA fits TRBJ2-5 better; the J call may be wrong. CDR1 is KGHDR, CDR2 SFDVKD, per germline. The CDR3 loop spans 14 amino acids. CDR3: CATSLAGKGETQYF. CDR3 DNA: TGTGCCACCAGCTTAGCGGGGAAGGGGGAGACCCAGTACTTC.

This clonotype has more than one count but fewer than ten. The chain carries TRBV5-5 and TRBJ2-3; 8 nucleotides line up with TRBD2. With the DNA end fitting TRBJ2-5 better, the J assignment may be wrong. This CDR3 has 14 amino acids. CDR1 is SGHKS and CDR2 is YYEKEE in the germline V gene (reference sequence). This chain's CDR3 is CASSLDLGREAQYF. The CDR3 DNA is TGTGCCAGCAGCTTAGACCTGGGGCGGGAGGCCCAGTACTTC.